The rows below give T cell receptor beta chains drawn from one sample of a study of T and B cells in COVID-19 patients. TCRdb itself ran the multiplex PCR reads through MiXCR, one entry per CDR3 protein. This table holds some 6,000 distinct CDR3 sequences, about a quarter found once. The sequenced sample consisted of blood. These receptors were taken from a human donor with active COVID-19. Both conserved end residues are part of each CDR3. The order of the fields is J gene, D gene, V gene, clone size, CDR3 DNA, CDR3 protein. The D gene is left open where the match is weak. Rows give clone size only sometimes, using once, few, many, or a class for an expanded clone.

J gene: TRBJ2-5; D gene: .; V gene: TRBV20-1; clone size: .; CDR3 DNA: TGCAGTGCCGGGACGCCCGCTCGAGAGACCCAGTACTTC; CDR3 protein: CSAGTPARETQYF
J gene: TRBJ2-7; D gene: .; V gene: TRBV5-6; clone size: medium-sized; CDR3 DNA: TGTGCCAGCAGCAAGACACCTACCTACGAGCAGTACTTC; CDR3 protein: CASSKTPTYEQYF
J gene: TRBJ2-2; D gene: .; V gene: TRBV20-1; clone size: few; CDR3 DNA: TGCAGTGCTAGAAACCCCAACACCGGGGAGCTGTTTTTT; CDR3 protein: CSARNPNTGELFF
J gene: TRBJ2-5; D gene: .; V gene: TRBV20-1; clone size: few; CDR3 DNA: TGCAGTGCTGTCAAAGAGACCCAGTACTTC; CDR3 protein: CSAVKETQYF
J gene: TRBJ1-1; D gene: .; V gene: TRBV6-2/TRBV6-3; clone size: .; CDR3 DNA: TGTGCCAGCAGCCACGTCCCGAACACTGAAGCTTTCTTT; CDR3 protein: CASSHVPNTEAFF
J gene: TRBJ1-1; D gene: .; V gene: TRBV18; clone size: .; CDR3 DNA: TGTGCCAGCTCACCAGGTTCAGGGGTGAACACTGAAGCTTTCTTT; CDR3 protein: CASSPGSGVNTEAFF
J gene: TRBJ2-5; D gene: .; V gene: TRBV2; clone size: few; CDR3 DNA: TGTGCCAGCAGTGATTCCGGGAAAGAGACCCAGTACTTC; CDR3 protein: CASSDSGKETQYF
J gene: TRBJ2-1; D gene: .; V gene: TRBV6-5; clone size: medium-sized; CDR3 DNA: TGTGCCAGCAGACGGACTGACTACAATGAGCAGTTCTTC; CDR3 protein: CASRRTDYNEQFF
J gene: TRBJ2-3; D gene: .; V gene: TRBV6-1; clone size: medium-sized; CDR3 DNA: TGTGCCAGCAGAGGGGGATTTGCAGGGTTCACAGATACGCAGTATTTT; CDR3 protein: CASRGGFAGFTDTQYF
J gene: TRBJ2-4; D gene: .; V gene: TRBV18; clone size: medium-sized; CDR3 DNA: TGTGCCAGCTCACCGCGGCAGCCTAGTCTAGCCAAAAACATTCAGTACTTC; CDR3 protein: CASSPRQPSLAKNIQYF
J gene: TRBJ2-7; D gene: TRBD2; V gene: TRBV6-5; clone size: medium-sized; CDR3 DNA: TGTGCCAGCAGTTACAGTAGCGGGGGGGAAGAGCAGTACTTC; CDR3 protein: CASSYSSGGEEQYF
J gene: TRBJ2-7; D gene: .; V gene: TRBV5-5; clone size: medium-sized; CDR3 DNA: TGTGCCAGCAGTGGGGGCGGTTCCTACGAGCAGTACTTC; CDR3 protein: CASSGGGSYEQYF
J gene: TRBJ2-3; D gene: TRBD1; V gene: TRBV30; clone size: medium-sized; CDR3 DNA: TGTGCCTGGAGCGTCACCGGGACAGGGTCAGATACGCAGTATTTT; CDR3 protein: CAWSVTGTGSDTQYF
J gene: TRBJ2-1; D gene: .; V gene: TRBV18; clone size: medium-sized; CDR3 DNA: TGTGCCAGCTCACTCGCCGGGAGTAACAATGAGCAGTTCTTC; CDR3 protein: CASSLAGSNNEQFF
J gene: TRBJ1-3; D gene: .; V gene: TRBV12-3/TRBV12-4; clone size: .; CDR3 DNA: TGTGCCAGCAGTATCATATGGGGGACAAGTACTGGAAACACCATATATTTT; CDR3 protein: CASSIIWGTSTGNTIYF
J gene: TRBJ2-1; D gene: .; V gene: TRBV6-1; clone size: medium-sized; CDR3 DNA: TGTGCCAGCAGTGAACCCCCCTTGGGGCGTGTGGGCAATGAGCAGTTCTTC; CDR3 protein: CASSEPPLGRVGNEQFF
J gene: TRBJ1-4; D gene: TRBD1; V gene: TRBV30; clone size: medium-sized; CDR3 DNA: TGTGCCTGTTCCGGGACAGGGGTTGAAAAACTGTTTTTT; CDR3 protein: CACSGTGVEKLFF
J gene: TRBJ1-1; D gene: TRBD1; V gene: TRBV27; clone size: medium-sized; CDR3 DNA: TGTGCCAGCAGTGGGGGGGACAGGGGCCCGAGGACTGAAGCTTTCTTT; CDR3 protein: CASSGGDRGPRTEAFF
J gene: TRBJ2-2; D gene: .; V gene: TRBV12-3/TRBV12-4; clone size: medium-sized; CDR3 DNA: TGTGCCAGCAGTTTGACCGGGGTCGAGGCCGGGGAGCTGTTTTTT; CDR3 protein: CASSLTGVEAGELFF
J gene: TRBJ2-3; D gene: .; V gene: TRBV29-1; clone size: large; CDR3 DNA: TGCAGCGTTGTCGCTTTCCCAGATACGCAGTATTTT; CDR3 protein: CSVVAFPDTQYF
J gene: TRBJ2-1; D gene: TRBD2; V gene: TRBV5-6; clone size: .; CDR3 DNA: TGTGCCAGCAGCCAAGTTCAAGCGGGGGGGCCGGAGAATGAGCAGTTCTTC; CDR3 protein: CASSQVQAGGPENEQFF
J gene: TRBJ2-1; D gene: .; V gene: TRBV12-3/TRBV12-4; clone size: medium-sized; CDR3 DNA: TGTGCCAGCAGTTTAGCGGTAGATGAGCAGTTCTTC; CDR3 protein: CASSLAVDEQFF
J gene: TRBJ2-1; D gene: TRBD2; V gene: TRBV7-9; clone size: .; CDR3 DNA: TGTGCCAGCAGCGCCCGGGCTAGCGGGGGTATCGTGTGGCAGTTCTTC; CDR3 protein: CASSARASGGIVWQFF
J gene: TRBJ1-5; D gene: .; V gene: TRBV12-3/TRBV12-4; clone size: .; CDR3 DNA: TGTGCCAGCAGCCCTTGGGGCAGGGGTGCTCAGCCCCAGCATTTT; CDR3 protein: CASSPWGRGAQPQHF
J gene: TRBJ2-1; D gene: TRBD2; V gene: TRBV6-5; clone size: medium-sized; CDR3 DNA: TGTGCCAGCAGTTACGTGCGGACTAGCGGATTCTACAATGAGCAGTTCTTC; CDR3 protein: CASSYVRTSGFYNEQFF
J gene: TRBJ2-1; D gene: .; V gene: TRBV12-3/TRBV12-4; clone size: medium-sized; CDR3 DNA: TGTGCCAGCAGTCCTCGCATTGTCTACAATGAGCAGTTCTTC; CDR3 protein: CASSPRIVYNEQFF
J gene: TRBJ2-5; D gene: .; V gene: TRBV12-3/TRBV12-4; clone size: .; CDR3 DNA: TGTGCCAGCAGTATTGGGCTTTCTGGGAAAGAGACCCAGTACTTC; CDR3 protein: CASSIGLSGKETQYF
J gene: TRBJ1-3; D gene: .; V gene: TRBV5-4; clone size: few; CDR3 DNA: TGTGCCAGCAGCTTGAGGGGTTATGGAAACACCATATATTTT; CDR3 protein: CASSLRGYGNTIYF
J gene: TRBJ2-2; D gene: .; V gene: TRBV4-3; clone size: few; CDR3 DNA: TGCGCCAGCAGCCACCGACACACGGTTGCCGGGGAGCTGTTTTTT; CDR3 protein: CASSHRHTVAGELFF
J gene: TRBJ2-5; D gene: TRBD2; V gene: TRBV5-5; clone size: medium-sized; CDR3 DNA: TGTGCCAGCAGAAAGTCGGCGGGGGGGGCGCCGGGGGAGACCCAGTACTTC; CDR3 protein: CASRKSAGGAPGETQYF
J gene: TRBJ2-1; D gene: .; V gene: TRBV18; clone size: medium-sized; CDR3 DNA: TGTGCCAGCTCCGCGGACGGTTACAATGAGCAGTTCTTC; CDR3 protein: CASSADGYNEQFF
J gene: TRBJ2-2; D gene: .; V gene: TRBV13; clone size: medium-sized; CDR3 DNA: TGTGCCAGCACCCTGCGGAGGACCGGGGAGCTGTTTTTT; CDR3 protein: CASTLRRTGELFF
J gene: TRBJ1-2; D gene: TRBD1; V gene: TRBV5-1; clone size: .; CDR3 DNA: TGCGCCAGCGGGACAGATCCATCCCTCCGCTCCTATGGCTACACCTTC; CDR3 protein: CASGTDPSLRSYGYTF
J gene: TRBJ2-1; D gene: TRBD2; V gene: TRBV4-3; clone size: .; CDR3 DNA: TGCGCCAGCAGCCAGCGGGGGGGTAAAGTGAGTGAGCAGTTCTTC; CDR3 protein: CASSQRGGKVSEQFF
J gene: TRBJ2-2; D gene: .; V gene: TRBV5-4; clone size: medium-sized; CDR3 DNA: TGTGCCAGCAGCCCTCCCTTGGCCGGGGAGCTGTTTTTT; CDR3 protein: CASSPPLAGELFF
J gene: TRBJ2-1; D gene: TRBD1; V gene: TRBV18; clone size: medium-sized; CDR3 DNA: TGTGCCAGCTCACCGGACAGGGGGCTTGTCAATGAGCAGTTCTTC; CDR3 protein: CASSPDRGLVNEQFF